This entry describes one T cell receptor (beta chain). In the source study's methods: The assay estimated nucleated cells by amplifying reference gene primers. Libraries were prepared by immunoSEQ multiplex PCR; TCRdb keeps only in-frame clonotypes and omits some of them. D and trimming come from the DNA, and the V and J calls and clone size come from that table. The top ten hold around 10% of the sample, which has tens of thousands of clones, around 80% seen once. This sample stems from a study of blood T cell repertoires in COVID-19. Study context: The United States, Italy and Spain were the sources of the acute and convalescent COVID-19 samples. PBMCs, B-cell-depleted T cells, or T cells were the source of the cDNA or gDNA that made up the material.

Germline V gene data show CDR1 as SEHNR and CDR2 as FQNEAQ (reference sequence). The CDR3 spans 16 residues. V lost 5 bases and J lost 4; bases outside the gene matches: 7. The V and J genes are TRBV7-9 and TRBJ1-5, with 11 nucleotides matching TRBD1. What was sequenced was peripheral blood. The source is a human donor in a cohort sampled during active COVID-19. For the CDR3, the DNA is TGTGCCAGCAGCCCGGGGACAGGGGGAAGGAATCAGCCCCAGCATTTT. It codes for CASSPGTGGRNQPQHF.